A single TCR beta chain is shown here with its context. It lacks a known antigen. Per-base qualities were not stored, and no clone one base away is much larger. The sample's time point label, in plain terms: blood sample drawn before combined kidney and bone marrow transplant. Thawed PBMCs were FACS-sorted into unstimulated Tregs (CD4+CD25+CD127-), CD4+ non-Tregs (CD4+CD25-), CD4 cells and CD8 cells. A few combined kidney and bone marrow transplant recipients from the ITN036ST trial were included as patients, and samples were available only from these trial subjects. Healthy control blood was processed by Ficoll density gradient to PBMCs and cryopreserved; patient PBMCs were collected before and after transplant. The data stem from a study of Tregs in tolerant kidney transplant recipients (dated by TCRdb to between 2017 and 2020). As for the study more broadly: Transplants used related donors with nonmyeloablative bone marrow transplantation; mixed chimerism was transient in the human trials. Before combined kidney and bone marrow transplantation, this study identified donor-specific regulatory T cells using TCRbeta sequencing and then followed those same cells after transplant. On the study overall, not on this receptor specifically: Biological reproducibility was not directly assessed, although technical replication error appeared to be minimal. In tolerant patients, the expansion of donor-specific Tregs was greater than global Treg expansion, suggesting that the expansion was antigen-driven rather than nonspecific. Expanding Tregs with activated donor B cells appeared to identify the most biologically relevant and donor-specific TCRbeta repertoire. Because the study included only a small number of patients, the results must be confirmed in larger populations and under other immunosuppression protocols. For some patients, the PCR primers changed as time went on, which meant samples from those patients could not be compared with one another at the nucleotide level.

The CDR3 goes from the cysteine to the phenylalanine over 17 residues. Of the read, only the CDR3 DNA is kept; its 51 bases are in frame from base 1. According to the germline V gene, CDR1 reads SGHRS and CDR2 reads YFSETQ. V ends up 3 bases short and J 7 bases short, with an unmatched junction base count of 10. Genomic DNA was extracted from sorted cells with the QIAGEN DNeasy Blood and Tissue Kit for TCRbeta CDR3 sequencing. High-throughput TCRbeta CDR3 sequencing, including PCR amplification with bias correction and internal controls, was performed commercially through immunoSEQ. The study's own analysis went as follows. Unique productive TCRbeta sequences were defined by CDR3 nucleotide sequence where primers matched, otherwise by CDR3 amino acid sequence with Vbeta and Jbeta genes. To correct for sorting error, sequences found in more than one sorted population at a frequency ratio of 2:1 or less were discarded, and the remaining shared sequences were assigned to the population with the higher frequency. Donor-reactive sequences were defined as at least 5-fold expanded in CFSE-low cells versus unstimulated cells, with frequency of at least 0.01% in CFSE-low cells. Jensen-Shannon divergence, calculated on the top 100 TCRbeta sequences ranked by frequency, was used to quantify repertoire divergence. For samples with multiple sequencing runs, sorting error was corrected separately for each run before the runs were pooled. The immuneACCESS repertoire file appears here via TCRdb, limited to in-frame rearrangements. These files lack a portion of the clones; in checked studies, under half of the deficit traces to unresolved V genes, and the cause of the others is not known. Clone size and the V and J calls come from that table; the DNA yielded D and trimming. This sample has about 77,000 clones in its table, and 95% to 98% of those were observed once. The ten largest clonotypes hold approximately 0.56% of the sample.

The sample here was CD4+ T cells from blood, taken before the transplant. This sequence originates from a human donor who received a combined kidney and bone marrow transplant. Here the chain combines TRBV5-1 and TRBJ2-1, with 13 junctional bases fitting TRBD2. The sequence in DNA is TGCGCCAGCAGCTCCCTTTTACTAGCGGGAGGGATGAATGAGCAGTTCTTC. Translated, it reads CASSSLLLAGGMNEQFF. The reference TRBV5-1 and TRBJ2-1 proteins fill in what lies around the CDR3, so the full variable domain reads KAGVTQTPRYLIKTRGQQVTLSCSPISGHRSVSWYQQTPGQGLQFLFEYFSETQRNKGNFPGRFSGRQFSNSRSEMNVSTLELGDSALYLCASSSLLLAGGMNEQFFGPGTRLTVL.